The 25 T cell receptor beta chains reported below all come from one sample, sequenced in a study of T cells in Graves' hyperthyroidism and ophthalmopathy. Amplification of TCR beta CDR3 regions used RNA as the template. The HTBI primer set drove a first-round RT-PCR of the TCR CDR3. Each CDR3 protein gets one entry after TCRdb re-called the multiplex PCR reads with MiXCR. The profile shows about 570,000 distinct CDR3 sequences, 14% of them singletons. Sequenced material: blood. These receptor sequences come from a woman in her thirties or forties with Graves' hyperthyroidism.

This chain joins TRBV6-1 and TRBJ1-4; 7 nucleotides line up with TRBD1. The CDR3 extends over 15 amino acids. J was trimmed by 8 bases and V by 5 bases; bases with no gene match: 11. The germline V gene has CDR1 MNHNS and CDR2 SASEGT. The CDR3 DNA follows: TGTGCCAGCAGTACACCGGGACAGTCCTTCGAAAAACTGTTTTTT. This translates into CASSTPGQSFEKLFF.

This clonotype has ten or more counts. The chain employs TRBV5-1 and TRBJ2-7, with a tentative D call TRBD1 (6 bases). In germline, CDR1 is SGHRS, CDR2 YFSETQ. This CDR3 is 14 amino acids long. V was shortened by 0 bases and J by 4 bases, with 11 bases between the two germline ends. CDR3 protein: CASSLEDSTYEQYF. DNA of the CDR3: TGCGCCAGCAGCTTGGAGGACAGCACATACGAGCAGTACTTC.

This rearrangement joins TRBV2 to TRBJ2-1; no clear D. Germline assignment: CDR1 SNHLY and CDR2 FYNNEI. The CDR3 contains 14 residues. The germline V and J ends were trimmed by 3 bases and 4 bases, with 10 bases remaining between them. CDR3 DNA sequence: TGTGCCAGCAGTGACGGCGGTGGATACAATGAGCAGTTCTTC. This gives the protein CASSDGGGYNEQFF. The full variable domain, rest sourced from reference TRBV2 and TRBJ2-1, is EPEVTQTPSHQVTQMGQEVILRCVPISNHLYFYWYRQILGQKVEFLVSFYNNEISEKSEIFDDQFSVERPDGSNFTLKIRSTKLEDSAMYFCASSDGGGYNEQFFGPGTRLTVL.

This chain links TRBV25-1 with TRBJ2-3; 8 bases match TRBD1. Germline-derived CDR1 and CDR2 are MGHDK and SYGVNS. V lost 4 bases, J lost 5 bases, and 17 bases stayed unmatched. This CDR3 has 18 amino acids. CDR3 DNA: TGTGCCAGCAGTGCATACCTGGCCTTGGACAGGGAAAAAGATACGCAGTATTTT. This gives the protein CASSAYLALDREKDTQYF. The full variable domain, completed using reference TRBV25-1 and TRBJ2-3, is EADIYQTPRYLVIGTGKKITLECSQTMGHDKMYWYQQDPGMELHLIHYSYGVNSTEKGDLSSESTVSRIRTEHFPLTLESARPSHTSQYLCASSAYLALDREKDTQYFGPGTRLTVL.

Many counts were recorded for this clonotype. The chain employs TRBV11-3 and TRBJ1-2; 7 bases are a match to TRBD1. Germline trimming cut 1 base from V and 3 bases from J; bases unmatched to any gene: 8. CDR1 and CDR2 (germline): SGHNT, YENEEA. This CDR3 contains 16 residues. The CDR3 nucleotides are TGTGCCAGCAGCTTAGCCCCTGGACAGGAACACTATGGCTACACCTTC. Translating gives CASSLAPGQEHYGYTF.

This clonotype occurred a few times. The chain joins TRBV5-4 to TRBJ2-7; 13 nucleotides align to TRBD2. This CDR3 contains 17 residues. V lost 0 bases to trimming and J lost 3 bases; unmatched junction nucleotides: 6. Per germline, CDR1 SGHNT and CDR2 YYREEE (reference sequence). The CDR3 loop reads CASSLAGGLAGNYEQYF. CDR3 nucleotide sequence: TGTGCCAGCAGCTTGGCCGGGGGACTAGCGGGGAACTACGAGCAGTACTTC.

In its sample, this clonotype was seen many times. The rearrangement links TRBV28 to TRBJ2-7, with a weak D call TRBD1 (5 bases). With 6 bases removed from V and 4 bases from J, the gap between germline ends came to 16 bases. The length of the CDR3 is 14 residues. Per germline, CDR1 MDHEN and CDR2 SYDVKM. The CDR3 nucleotides are TGTGCCAGCAGATCAGGGTTACGGCCTTACGAGCAGTACTTC. Translation: CASRSGLRPYEQYF. The full variable domain, completed using reference TRBV28 and TRBJ2-7, is DVKVTQSSRYLVKRTGEKVFLECVQDMDHENMFWYRQDPGLGLRLIYFSYDVKMKEKGDIPEGYSVSREKKERFSLILESASTNQTSMYLCASRSGLRPYEQYFGPGTRLTVT.

On this clonotype: This may come from a read error, since a much larger clone is one base off. V and J are TRBV7-8 and TRBJ2-3; 14 bases are shared with TRBD2. From germline, CDR1 is SGHVS and CDR2 FQNEAQ. The junction had 6 bases not matched to a gene; V was cut back by 3 bases and J by 7 bases. The CDR3 loop spans 16 amino acids. CDR3 bases: TGTGCCAGCAGCTTGAGGACTAGCGGGAGGAGTCATACGCAGTATTTT. It yields the protein CASSLRTSGRSHTQYF.

The chain carries TRBV6-2 or TRBV6-3 and TRBJ2-2, with D possibly called TRBD1 or TRBD2 (5 bases each). The CDR3 is 17 residues long. Germline-derived CDR1 and CDR2 are MNHEY and SVGEGT. Trimming left V 0 bases short and J 4 bases short, with 15 bases between. The CDR3 spells CASSYSWGKEFTGELFF. Written as DNA, the CDR3 is TGTGCCAGCAGTTACTCTTGGGGGAAGGAATTCACCGGGGAGCTGTTTTTT.

In its sample, this clonotype was seen many times. The chain joins TRBV28 to TRBJ1-2; 11 bases agree with TRBD1. Unmatched junction bases numbered 9, after V lost 5 bases and J lost 4 bases. This CDR3 has 16 residues. The V gene's germline CDR1 is MDHEN and CDR2 SYDVKM. CDR3 sequence reads: CASSISQGQGAYGYTF. For the CDR3, the DNA is TGTGCCAGCAGTATCTCTCAAGGACAGGGGGCCTATGGCTACACCTTC.

This clonotype was detected many times. The rearrangement uses TRBV6-1 and TRBJ2-2; D may be TRBD2 (5 bases). This CDR3 is 14 amino acids long. V dropped 6 bases and J dropped 5 bases, with 13 bases sitting between them. Germline V gene lookup returns CDR1 MNHNS and CDR2 SASEGT. The CDR3 protein is CASSSGAVTGELFF. The DNA for the CDR3 is TGTGCCAGCAGCTCAGGAGCGGTAACCGGGGAGCTGTTTTTT.

The CDR3 spells CASSFRNSGANVLTF. The CDR3 nucleotides read TGTGCCAGCAGTTTTAGGAACTCTGGGGCCAACGTCCTGACTTTC. The rearrangement joins TRBV28 to TRBJ2-6; D call uncertain. Deletions cut 3 bases from V and 0 bases from J, with 6 bases between. Germline V gene sequence: CDR1 MDHEN, CDR2 SYDVKM. The CDR3 loop spans 15 amino acids.

The chain uses TRBV11-3 and TRBJ2-2; 7 bases are a match to TRBD1. V shed 2 bases and J 0 bases; nucleotides not matched to a gene: 6. The germline gives CDR1 SGHNT, CDR2 YENEEA. The CDR3 runs 17 residues. CDR3 sequence reads: CASSLSHRGTNTGELFF. The CDR3 DNA reads TGTGCCAGCAGCTTATCCCACAGGGGAACGAACACCGGGGAGCTGTTTTTT.

This clonotype was counted many times. The chain combines TRBV30 with TRBJ1-5; D gene unclear. This CDR3 spans 14 amino acids. V shed 0 bases and J shed 3 bases, with 9 bases lying between them. Germline lookup yields CDR1 GTSNPN and CDR2 SVGIG (reference sequence). The CDR3, as DNA: TGTGCCTGGAGTGTGGGCCAGCTCAATCAGCCCCAGCATTTT. As protein: CAWSVGQLNQPQHF.

V gene TRBV7-9 combines with J gene TRBJ1-4; D not resolved. The germline gives CDR1 SEHNR, CDR2 FQNEAQ (reference sequence). Trimming left V 5 bases short and J 5 bases short, with 12 bases between. This CDR3 is built from 14 residues. The CDR3 nucleotides are TGTGCCAGCAGCCAGAATGGGGTCAATGAAAAACTGTTTTTT. Translation gives CASSQNGVNEKLFF.

V gene TRBV28 combines with J gene TRBJ2-2; 10 positions match TRBD2. Trimming removed 5 bases from V and 8 bases from J; junction bases left unmatched: 5. CDR1 and CDR2 from the germline V gene are MDHEN and SYDVKM. The CDR3 length is 14 residues. This CDR3 is CASSGAGGDGELFF. The CDR3 DNA is TGTGCCAGCAGTGGAGCGGGAGGGGATGGGGAGCTGTTTTTT.

This clonotype was observed a few times. This chain connects TRBV14 to TRBJ1-1, with unresolved D. The ends were cut back, 6 bases at V and 1 base at J, with 12 bases in the middle. This CDR3 comprises 14 residues. Germline loops: CDR1 SGHDN, CDR2 FVKESK. The CDR3 is CASRIWEPNTEAFF. The CDR3 nucleotides are TGTGCCAGCAGAATATGGGAGCCGAACACTGAAGCTTTCTTT.

This clonotype was counted at least ten times. The V call is TRBV2, the J call TRBJ2-7, with D perhaps TRBD1 (5 bases). Germline loops: CDR1 SNHLY, CDR2 FYNNEI. The CDR3 extends over 13 amino acids. V lost 3 bases and J lost 3, with 9 bases in between. CDR3 nucleotide sequence: TGTGCCAGCAGTGACAGGGTCTACTACGAGCAGTACTTC. Amino acids: CASSDRVYYEQYF.

This clonotype has a count of ten or more. The rearrangement uses TRBV3-1 and TRBJ1-1; no definite D call. Germline CDR1 LGHDT, CDR2 YNNKEL (reference sequence). V lost 2 bases and J lost 0, with 10 bases in between. The CDR3 covers 15 residues. Here the CDR3 reads CASSQPSVMNTEAFF. CDR3 DNA sequence: TGTGCCAGCAGCCAACCAAGTGTAATGAACACTGAAGCTTTCTTT.

About this clonotype: A read error may account for a junction end that differs from germline. The chain recombines TRBV2 with TRBJ1-2; D uncertain. CDR3 length equals 13 residues. CDR1 is SNHLY, CDR2 FYNNEI, per germline. The CDR3 loop is CVSSLVGNYGYTF. The DNA for the CDR3 is TGTGTCAGCAGCCTGGTCGGTAACTATGGCTACACCTTC. The whole variable domain, filled in from reference TRBV2 and TRBJ1-2, reads EPEVTQTPSHQVTQMGQEVILRCVPISNHLYFYWYRQILGQKVEFLVSFYNNEISEKSEIFDDQFSVERPDGSNFTLKIRSTKLEDSAMYFCVSSLVGNYGYTFGSGTRLTVV.

V gene TRBV9 combines with J gene TRBJ1-6, with unresolved D. V was clipped by 4 bases and J by 7 bases, with 9 bases between them. Per the germline V gene, CDR1 is SGDLS and CDR2 is YYNGEE. This CDR3 region has 13 residues. The CDR3 here is CASSPNSNSPLHF. CDR3 in DNA: TGTGCCAGCAGCCCAAACAGCAATTCACCCCTCCACTTT.

This chain connects TRBV7-9 to TRBJ2-1; 11 bases match TRBD2. Germline V lookup: CDR1 SEHNR, CDR2 FQNEAQ (reference sequence). This CDR3 region has 16 residues. With V trimmed by 5 bases and J by 7 bases, 10 bases remained unmatched. In DNA, the CDR3 is TGTGCCAGCAGCCCACAGATTACTAGCGGGAGAAATGAGCAGTTCTTC. Protein: CASSPQITSGRNEQFF.

This clonotype appeared a few times. V gene TRBV6-1 combines with J gene TRBJ1-5; TRBD1 might be the D (6 bases). There are 16 residues in the CDR3. Trimming pared 4 bases from V and 4 bases from J, leaving 17 bases between. From germline, CDR1 is MNHNS and CDR2 SASEGT. The CDR3 protein is CASSGNSGVRNQPQHF. The CDR3 bases are TGTGCCAGCAGTGGAAACTCAGGGGTCCGGAATCAGCCCCAGCATTTT.

This clonotype came up a few times. V usage is TRBV28 and J usage is TRBJ1-1, with D maybe TRBD1 (5 bases). The germline V gene has CDR1 MDHEN and CDR2 SYDVKM. The CDR3 consists of 15 residues. Trimming left V 10 bases short and J 5 bases short, with 23 bases between. The CDR3 region is CAISPPPGRNTEAFF. In DNA form, the CDR3 reads TGTGCCATCTCTCCCCCGCCGGGGCGTAATACTGAAGCTTTCTTT.

This clonotype was picked up many times. This chain uses TRBV5-1 with TRBJ1-1, with TRBD1 matching 7 bases. Germline CDR1 SGHRS, CDR2 YFSETQ. The V and J ends lost 3 bases and 5 bases, in that order; junction bases with no gene match: 10. This CDR3 region has 15 residues. CDR3 in DNA: TGCGCCAGCAGCTCGGCTGACAGGGATGGAACTGAAGCTTTCTTT. Translating gives CASSSADRDGTEAFF. Combining the CDR3 with reference TRBV5-1 and TRBJ1-1 gives the whole variable domain KAGVTQTPRYLIKTRGQQVTLSCSPISGHRSVSWYQQTPGQGLQFLFEYFSETQRNKGNFPGRFSGRQFSNSRSEMNVSTLELGDSALYLCASSSADRDGTEAFFGQGTRLTVV.